This entry features one T cell receptor beta chain sequence. Its binding antigen is unknown. No much larger clone is present one base from it, and per-base qualities are unavailable. Libraries were constructed by the immunoSEQ multiplex PCR assay. A mixture of 60 forward primers for TCR Vbeta segments and 13 reverse primers for TCR Jbeta segments was used in the multiplex PCR. The CDR3 region of rearranged TCR beta genes was amplified from genomic DNA with a multiplex PCR assay. On the Illumina HiSeq System, the amplified TCR beta libraries were sequenced as 87-base-pair reads. From the authors' description of their analysis: A later analysis tallied roughly 80 million unique TCR beta chains across the approximately 670 repertoires, and about 10 million of those chains were shared by two or more donors. Raw reads were error-corrected and collapsed into unique sequences with a nearest-neighbor algorithm that merged closely related sequences to remove PCR and sequencing errors. To assign V, D and J gene segments, CDR3 sequences were aligned to IMGT reference sequences. For a sequence to be retained, a match of at least six nucleotides was required to both a V gene segment and a J gene segment. Rearrangements were classified as productive when the CDR3 lacked stop codons and remained in frame with V and J, and all other rearrangements were classified as non-productive. CDR3 was defined by IMGT convention, running from the second conserved V-encoded cysteine to the conserved J-encoded phenylalanine. In an earlier analysis of approximately 500 of the donors, sequences lacking an unambiguous match to a single V gene segment were excluded. In an earlier analysis of roughly 600 of the donors, a V segment was called functional when productive rearrangements were above 56.7%, and segregating when the standard deviation between donors exceeded 5%. A statistical classification framework was built for diagnosing cytomegalovirus status from the catalog of TCR beta chain sequences. In a later analysis, V and J genes were assigned by comparing TCR nucleotide sequences against IMGT/GENE-DB human TR gene sequences. Using the TCRdist pipeline, a later analysis assigned CDR3 sequences along with most-parsimonious VDJ recombination scenarios. A later analysis defined each TCR beta chain by its CDR3 amino acid sequence plus V-gene family, and excluded reads lacking a unique V-gene family. A later analysis removed 550 to 700 highly shared, low-generation-probability nucleotide sequences to deal with suspected cross-contamination and a sequencing artifact. For each public chain, a later analysis derived a clonal expansion index from normalized ranks of inferred template counts within each repertoire. Generation probabilities in a later analysis came from a VDJ recombination model fitted to out-of-frame rearrangements, and those results were checked against IGoR. Hypergeometric tests were used in a later analysis to score TCR-TCR, TCR-HLA and TCR-CMV co-occurrence, with a repertoire-size bias correction applied to the TCR pairs. In a later analysis, false discovery rates were estimated by permuting HLA or CMV assignments 20 times. In a later analysis, co-occurring TCRs were grouped with DBSCAN, and TCRdist sequence similarity was added when clustering was performed within HLA-allele-positive subsets. For co-occurrence clustering, repertoires with fewer than 30,000 or more than 120,000 public chains were excluded, along with a handful of repertoires with anomalous nucleotide sharing. TCRdb's version of the immuneACCESS table is confined to in-frame rearrangements and falls short of the full clone set. An unresolved V gene accounts for under half of the shortfall where checked; the remainder is of unknown origin. Clone size and the V and J calls come from that table; the DNA yielded D and trimming. This sample is represented by 200,000 to 300,000 clones; roughly 84% of them were singletons. About 0.25% of the sample rests with the top ten.

The record originates from a study of cytomegalovirus exposure and HLA in healthy donors (dated by TCRdb to the late 2010s). Looking at the study overall: According to an earlier analysis of 587 of the donors, 200 million or so T cells yielded over 90 million unique TCR beta sequences and roughly 280 Gb of sequence data. Roughly 320 gigabases of sequencing data and about 92 million unique TCR sequences made up an early release that covered 500 to 650 HLA-typed donors. Of the 300 to 500 genotyped donors, 81% were placed in the genetic ancestry cluster associated with self-reported Caucasian donors. The aim of the study was to test whether cataloging public T cell receptors could identify signatures of past pathogen exposure. Using immunosequencing, the study profiled T cell repertoires from around 680 subjects and related those repertoires to cytomegalovirus serostatus. A separate validation cohort of roughly 130 different subjects was used in addition to the 666-subject first cohort. To predict cytomegalovirus infection status, the study combined high-throughput TCR immunosequencing, statistical association of individual TCRs with disease status, and machine learning. A later analysis re-examined previously published TCR beta repertoires from roughly 650 donors and added high-resolution HLA genotyping to investigate patterns of TCR occurrence. Rather than drawing on any new phenotypic data, the later analysis identified candidate immune exposures from TCR beta sequences and the way those sequences occurred across donors. In an earlier analysis of roughly 540 of the donors, high-throughput TCR beta sequencing was used to judge whether each TCR beta V gene segment behaved as functional or pseudogenic. Donor age, sex, ethnicity and CMV serostatus were collected together with the repertoire data. A later genetic analysis took genome-wide SNP genotypes for about three fifths of the roughly 700 donors and used that subset as a discovery cohort. All discovery cohort repertoires had been generated using a single sequencing platform. Both class I and class II loci were covered by HLA typing, at four-digit resolution. Typing coverage differed by locus: A, B, C, DRB1 and DQB1 were typed in roughly 620-630 donors, DQA1 in 522, DPA1 in 600 to 610, and DPB1 in approximately 450. Five DR-DQ haplotypes were handled as single units for association and clustering because linkage in the cohort was strong. Among some 410 genotyped donors of the cohort, an average of 235,054 unique TCR beta nucleotide sequences were sequenced per donor, roughly 20% of them non-productive.

For this chain, trimming is 4 bases at the V end and 9 bases at the J end, and the number of junction bases without a gene match is 4. From a lookup of the germline V gene (reference sequence), CDR1 and CDR2 are SGHNT and YYREEE. The CDR3 covers 12 residues, taking in both the cysteine and the phenylalanine. Left in the record is the CDR3 DNA by itself, 36 bases read in frame from the first base. The cohort was made up of roughly 670 healthy bone marrow donors. All cohort members were sampled while nominally healthy, although unrecorded immune exposures were likely present. The donor was CMV seronegative and was included in the group of hundreds of seronegative cohort members. Every donor gave a peripheral blood sample, and the peripheral blood mononuclear cells from that sample were used for TCR beta sequencing. Genomic DNA extraction from the blood cell samples was performed with the Qiagen DNeasy Blood Extraction Kit.

What the study reported, not specific to this receptor: An association between a missense DCLRE1C variant and V-gene and J-gene trimming of TCR beta chains was found in a later genetic analysis and replicated in an independent cohort. Compared with equally common non-associated chains, HLA-associated TCR beta chains in a later analysis were more clonally expanded and had lower generation probabilities. Some IMGT-functional V segments, including TRBV6-2 and TRBV6-3, could not be told apart with the 87-base-pair reads, so those segments were excluded. The classifier was reported to diagnose cytomegalovirus status with high specificity and sensitivity in both the original cohort and the validation cohort. In a later genetic analysis, fewer N-insertions in productive TCRs were reported among donors in an Asian-associated ancestry cluster than the roughly 700-donor mean. CMV serostatus was the only immune exposure information available for the cohort. The cohort was sequenced for TCR beta chains only, and without alpha or paired-chain data the features that could be detected were limited. In a later analysis, several top co-occurrence clusters were reported to appear linked to parvovirus B19, influenza, CMV and Epstein-Barr virus. Three of the identified cytomegalovirus-associated TCR beta chains were confirmed in vitro to be specific for cytomegalovirus antigens. A group of highly shared sequence variants was considered likely to be a technical artifact of the sequencing pipeline. The authors suggested that the approach could potentially be extended to other disease states and immunological phenotypes. In an earlier analysis of 450 to 750 of the donors, most TCR beta V segments appeared in productive rearrangements about 87% or about 30% of the time, broadly matching IMGT annotations. In a later analysis, TCR association rates were found to vary across HLA loci, with the most associated TCRs seen for DRB1 alleles and the fewest for HLA-C alleles. Most TCR sequences were seen in very few donors, while some public TCRs were found in many individuals. A further reported finding was that TCR beta sequences accurately predicted the HLA-A and HLA-B alleles for most subjects in the first cohort. Linkage disequilibrium might explain the correlated functional status among segregating V segments, but an unknown experimental factor could not be ruled out. The earlier analysis of 587 of the donors excluded approximately 17 rarely observed V segments, including chromosome 9 orphons, because counts were too low. Because HLA typing was unavailable for some donors at each locus, only the typed subset was used in association tests. Specific HLA alleles were associated with over 15,000 TCR beta sequences at a false discovery rate of 0.05 in a later analysis. Strong co-occurrence of HLA alleles, especially DR and DQ, made assigning TCR associations to individual alleles difficult. A total of fewer than 200 TCR beta chains were listed by the study as associated with cytomegalovirus. A later analysis found that most CMV-associated TCR beta chains appeared HLA-restricted, with HLA associations seemingly driven largely by CMV exposure. The presence/absence analyses assumed that sequencing depth was roughly uniform across donors, and that assumption may not be true.

The chain joins TRBV5-4 to TRBJ2-1; the junction holds 7 bases that match TRBD2. This receptor was identified in a girl aged 2-10 years in good health and CMV-seronegative. Sequenced sample: PBMCs. The encoded CDR3 is CASSGTTSEQFF. The DNA sequence is TGTGCCAGCAGCGGGACTACGAGTGAGCAGTTCTTC.